These 24 T cell receptor beta chains came from one sample sequenced in a study of CD8 T cells in ankylosing spondylitis. One entry per CDR3 protein results from TCRdb running MiXCR on the 5' RACE reads. This sample carries hundreds of thousands of distinct CDR3 sequences, 15% to 20% of them seen once, and the ten largest clones take roughly 7.3%. Sequencing was done on a sample of blood, either unsorted or a sorted T cell fraction (not recorded which). The receptors derive from a male donor with ankylosing spondylitis or in good health (not recorded which).

The rearrangement joins TRBV20-1 to TRBJ2-1, with no clear D. Germline V gene sequence: CDR1 DFQATT, CDR2 SNEGSKA (reference sequence). V dropped 3 bases and J dropped 4 bases, with 16 bases sitting between them. The CDR3 consists of 15 residues. The CDR3 region is CSASAGLSSYNEQFF. CDR3 DNA sequence: TGCAGTGCTAGTGCAGGTCTCTCCTCTTACAATGAGCAGTTCTTC.

In its sample, this clonotype was seen many times. This chain joins TRBV5-1 and TRBJ2-5; TRBD1 is a possible D gene (5 bases). The V and J ends lost 1 base and 1 base respectively, with 11 bases between them. Germline V gene sequence: CDR1 SGHRS, CDR2 YFSETQ. The length of the CDR3 is 15 residues. The CDR3 is CASSLTGDIQETQYF. The CDR3 DNA is TGCGCCAGCAGCTTGACAGGAGATATCCAAGAGACCCAGTACTTC.

This clonotype was counted between two and nine times. J is TRBJ1-1 and V is TRBV5-1; weak D call: TRBD1 (5 bases). Trimming cost V 0 bases and J 4 bases, with 16 bases left between them. The germline V gene has CDR1 SGHRS and CDR2 YFSETQ. The length of the CDR3 is 16 residues. This CDR3 reads CASSLVVAEGATEAFF. DNA for the CDR3: TGCGCCAGCAGCTTGGTGGTGGCGGAAGGGGCCACTGAAGCTTTCTTT.

V usage is TRBV25-1 and J usage is TRBJ2-2; weak D call: TRBD2 (6 bases). V lost 5 bases, J lost 6 bases, and 22 bases lay in between. Germline CDR1 and CDR2: MGHDK and SYGVNS. This CDR3 spans 17 amino acids. The CDR3: CASSSTREHPGAGELFF. The CDR3 nucleotides read TGTGCCAGCAGTTCTACAAGGGAACACCCGGGGGCCGGGGAGCTGTTTTTT.

CDR3 sequence: CATSREKTSYETQYF. The DNA of the CDR3 is TGTGCCACCAGCAGAGAAAAGACTAGTTATGAGACCCAGTACTTC. V is TRBV15 and J is TRBJ2-5, with D maybe TRBD2 (6 bases). CDR3 length: 15 residues. Per the germline V gene, CDR1 is LNHNV and CDR2 is YYDKDF (reference sequence). Trimming removed 0 bases from V and 5 bases from J, with 13 bases in between.

In its sample, this clonotype was seen once. The chain carries TRBV6-2 or TRBV6-3 and TRBJ2-1; 8 nucleotides match TRBD2. Germline values: CDR1 MNHEY, CDR2 SVGEGT. The length of the CDR3 is 17 residues. With V trimmed by 6 bases and J by 4 bases, 14 bases remained unmatched. In DNA, the CDR3 is TGTGCCAGCAGCTACGGGGGCGGGGCGGGGGGATACAATGAGCAGTTCTTC. Protein: CASSYGGGAGGYNEQFF.

The chain carries TRBV7-3 and TRBJ2-3; 9 bases fit TRBD2. J lost 1 base, V lost 4 bases, and 9 bases had no gene match. The CDR3 sequence is 17 residues long. The germline V gene encodes CDR1 SGHTA and CDR2 FQGTGA. The CDR3 DNA reads TGTGCCAGCAGCTCGAGTATAGCGGGAGACGGCACAGATACGCAGTATTTT. It encodes CASSSSIAGDGTDTQYF.

The sample holds a few counts of this clonotype. This chain joins TRBV7-2 and TRBJ2-1, with D hard to call. The V end lost 6 bases, the J end lost 0 bases, and 12 bases lay between the germline ends. In germline, CDR1 is SGHTA, CDR2 FQGNSA. There are 15 residues in the CDR3. CDR3 DNA sequence: TGTGCCAGCAGGCAAAGGGCCTACTCCTACAATGAGCAGTTCTTC. This translates into CASRQRAYSYNEQFF.

In its sample, this clonotype was seen a few times. The chain's CDR3 is CASSMNLGKNQPQHF. CDR3 nucleotides: TGTGCCAGTAGTATGAACCTGGGGAAGAATCAGCCCCAGCATTTT. This chain uses TRBV19 with TRBJ1-5; the D is unclear. The CDR3 is 15 residues long. The germline V gene has CDR1 LNHDA and CDR2 SQIVND (reference sequence). V lost 3 bases to trimming and J lost 4 bases, with 13 bases between them.

The V and J genes are TRBV12-3 or TRBV12-4 and TRBJ1-2; 7 bases are shared with TRBD1. V trimming: 2 bases; J trimming: 4 bases; junction bases outside the gene matches: 4. The CDR3 spans 14 residues. The CDR3 spells CASSLLQGSYGYTF. CDR3 bases: TGTGCCAGCAGTTTACTACAGGGGTCCTATGGCTACACCTTC.

The CDR3 spells CSARVQGAVDIQYF. The DNA for the CDR3 is TGCAGTGCTAGAGTACAGGGGGCTGTTGACATTCAGTACTTC. This rearrangement joins TRBV20-1 to TRBJ2-4; TRBD1 matches at 9 bases. Per the germline V gene, CDR1 is DFQATT and CDR2 is SNEGSKA (reference sequence). V lost 1 base to trimming and J lost 8 bases; unmatched junction nucleotides: 6. This CDR3 comprises 14 residues.

This clonotype has ten or more counts. The genes are TRBV7-3 and TRBJ2-1; 9 nucleotides match TRBD2. The germline CDR1 and CDR2 sequences are SGHTA and FQGTGA. V was clipped by 5 bases and J by 2 bases; unmatched bases: 4. CDR3 length: 15 amino acids. Here the CDR3 DNA reads TGTGCCAGCAGCGCCGGGACTAGCACCTACAATGAGCAGTTCTTC. Residues: CASSAGTSTYNEQFF.

In its sample, this clonotype was seen a few times. V is TRBV5-1 and J is TRBJ2-3; D possibly uses TRBD1 or TRBD2 (5 bases each). CDR1 and CDR2 from the germline V gene are SGHRS and YFSETQ. CDR3 length equals 15 residues. V lost 4 bases and J lost 1, with 13 bases in between. The CDR3 coding sequence is TGCGCCAGCAGCGCCCGGGACCCAGGCACAGATACGCAGTATTTT. It is translated as CASSARDPGTDTQYF.

In this sample, this clonotype turned up many times. The CDR3 nucleotides read TGCAGTGCTCAAACCGCCAGTGGCAATCAGCCCCAGCATTTT. Translation gives CSAQTASGNQPQHF. This chain connects TRBV20-1 to TRBJ1-5; D gene uncertain. The V and J ends lost 5 bases and 2 bases respectively, with 13 bases between them. Per germline, CDR1 DFQATT and CDR2 SNEGSKA (reference sequence). The CDR3 length is 14 residues.

This clonotype was seen many times. The chain couples TRBV28 to TRBJ2-2; possible D gene TRBD2, 5 bases. V dropped 5 bases and J dropped 6 bases, with 10 bases sitting between them. This CDR3 has 13 residues. CDR1 and CDR2 (germline): MDHEN, SYDVKM. Here the CDR3 DNA reads TGTGCCAGCAGTCCACGACTACCCGGGGAGCTGTTTTTT. The encoded protein is CASSPRLPGELFF.

The CDR3 reads CASSLATGDTQYF. The CDR3 DNA reads as TGTGCCAGCAGTTTAGCGACGGGAGATACGCAGTATTTT. The chain couples TRBV12-3 or TRBV12-4 to TRBJ2-3; D not resolved. V dropped 0 bases and J dropped 5 bases, with 6 bases sitting between them. The CDR3 has 13 amino acids.

This clonotype was detected only a few times. The V and J genes are TRBV20-1 and TRBJ1-1; 7 bases agree with TRBD1. J was trimmed by 8 bases and V by 6 bases; bases with no gene match: 12. Germline V gives CDR1 DFQATT, CDR2 SNEGSKA (reference sequence). The CDR3 has 13 amino acids. Here the CDR3 reads CSALLDRAFEAFF. CDR3 bases: TGCAGTGCCCTACTTGACAGGGCCTTCGAAGCTTTCTTT.

The rearrangement links TRBV29-1 to TRBJ1-2; the D gene is possibly TRBD1 (5 bases). The germline V gene has CDR1 SQVTM and CDR2 ANQGSEA. The V and J ends lost 6 bases and 8 bases respectively, with 13 bases between them. The CDR3 covers 11 residues. The CDR3 DNA reads TGCAGCGTCGATGAGGGGCGCGGCTACACCTTC. Protein product: CSVDEGRGYTF.

The sample holds a few counts of this clonotype. The genes are TRBV20-1 and TRBJ2-5; 9 nucleotides line up with TRBD1. Trimming took 0 bases from V and 0 from J; bases not matched to a gene: 5. This CDR3 is built from 16 residues. The germline gives CDR1 DFQATT, CDR2 SNEGSKA (reference sequence). The CDR3 region is CSARDLWTGDQETQYF. The CDR3 bases are TGCAGTGCTAGAGACCTATGGACAGGGGACCAAGAGACCCAGTACTTC.

The sample holds a few counts of this clonotype. The chain recombines TRBV7-8 with TRBJ2-7; D gene uncertain. V gave up 1 base and J gave up 3 bases, with 13 bases separating them. The CDR3 length is 15 residues. Germline V lookup: CDR1 SGHVS, CDR2 FQNEAQ. CDR3 bases: TGTGCCAGCAGCTTAGAAGGCAGTAGGCGCTACGAGCAGTACGTC. Amino acid sequence: CASSLEGSRRYEQYV.

A few counts support this clonotype. This rearrangement joins TRBV12-3 or TRBV12-4 to TRBJ1-6; 7 bases agree with TRBD1. With V trimmed by 7 bases and J by 13 bases, 7 bases remained unmatched. The CDR3 is 12 residues long. The DNA of the CDR3 is TGTGCCAGCAACAATCAGGGGGAGCCCCTCCACTTT. As protein: CASNNQGEPLHF.

This clonotype came up a few times. The V and J genes are TRBV12-3 or TRBV12-4 and TRBJ1-5; D is ambiguous. V lost 6 bases and J 3 bases, leaving 12 bases between the germline ends. This CDR3 is 14 amino acids long. CDR3 bases: TGTGCCAGCAGAAAACCGGGCAACAATCAGCCCCAGCATTTT. This codes for CASRKPGNNQPQHF.

This clonotype occurred a few times. This chain connects TRBV24-1 to TRBJ2-5; possible D gene TRBD1, 5 bases. Germline V lookup: CDR1 KGHDR, CDR2 SFDVKD. Trimming took 3 bases from V and 3 from J, leaving 10 bases between them. CDR3 length equals 14 residues. The CDR3 DNA reads as TGTGCCACCAGTGATCAACAGGTCGAAGAGACCCAGTACTTC. Protein: CATSDQQVEETQYF.

The chain recombines TRBV3-1 with TRBJ2-7; no clear D. The CDR3 runs to 12 residues. Germline V gives CDR1 LGHDT, CDR2 YNNKEL (reference sequence). Trimming removed 3 bases from V and 9 bases from J, with 12 bases in between. The CDR3 coding sequence is TGTGCCAGCAGCCATGGAATGGGTTTGCAGTACGTC. Its protein is CASSHGMGLQYV.